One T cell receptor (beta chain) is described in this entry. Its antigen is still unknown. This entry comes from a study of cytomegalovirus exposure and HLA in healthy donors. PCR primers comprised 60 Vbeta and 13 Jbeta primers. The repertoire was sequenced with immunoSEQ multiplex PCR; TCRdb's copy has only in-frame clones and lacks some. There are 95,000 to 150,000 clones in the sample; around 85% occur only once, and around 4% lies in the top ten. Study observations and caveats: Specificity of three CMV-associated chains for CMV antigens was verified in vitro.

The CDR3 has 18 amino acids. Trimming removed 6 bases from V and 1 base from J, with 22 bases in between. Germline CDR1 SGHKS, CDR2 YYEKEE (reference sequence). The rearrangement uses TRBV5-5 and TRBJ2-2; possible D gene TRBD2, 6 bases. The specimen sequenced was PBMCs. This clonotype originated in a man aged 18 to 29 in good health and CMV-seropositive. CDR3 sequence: CASTPRPVRDWNTGELFF. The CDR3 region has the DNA TGTGCCAGCACCCCAAGGCCGGTACGGGACTGGAACACCGGGGAGCTGTTTTTT.